The entry that follows covers one T cell receptor beta chain sequence. What it binds is not known. A modified ARM-PCR protocol with three rounds of nested PCR amplified TCRbeta. TCRdb used MiXCR to reprocess the multiplex PCR reads, holding one entry per CDR3 protein. The data contain 200,000 to 250,000 distinct CDR3 sequences, 60% to 85% of them singletons. These data come from a study of tumor and adjacent non-tumor tissue in lung cancer. Study in general: Patients were aged about 31 to 85, nine to eleven men and about 5 women, stage I to III.

Trimming removed 4 bases from V and 5 bases from J; junction bases left unmatched: 7. Germline loops: CDR1 DFQATT, CDR2 SNEGSKA (reference sequence). This CDR3 comprises 15 residues. No cell sorting was done before RNA was extracted from the tissue. Study conclusions and caveats: In normal lung, the top 100 clones were significantly more dominant than in tumor.

Sequenced material: lung tumor tissue. The gene calls are TRBV20-1 and TRBJ2-5; 13 bases agree with TRBD2. The sequence was collected from a man aged 60 to 69 with non-small cell lung cancer. CDR3 sequence reads: CSATGLAGVDETQYF. In DNA form, the CDR3 reads TGCAGTGCTACCGGACTAGCGGGGGTAGATGAGACCCAGTACTTC.